This note documents a single T cell receptor (beta chain) sequence. Its specificity is not known. cDNA synthesis used the whole RNA isolate, giving expressed TCRB sequences. Sequencing was performed with immunoSEQ multiplex PCR; in TCRdb, only in-frame clones are kept and a portion is missing. The table has 150,000 to 200,000 clones, more than 60% seen once. The authors sorted CD4+ naive, central memory, regulatory and stem cell-like memory cells via CD45RO/CCR7/CD25/CD127/CD95/CD27. The sample comes from a study of beta chain features in type 1 diabetes. The study's findings and limits: Across all four CD4+ subsets, people with type 1 diabetes showed modestly shorter TCRB CDR3s. Whether HLA type influences TCRB rearrangement remained unresolved here.

V lost 5 bases and J lost 6; bases outside the gene matches: 1. The CDR3 runs 13 residues. CDR1 is LNHDA and CDR2 is SQIVND in the germline V gene (reference sequence). V and J are TRBV19 and TRBJ1-6; 7 bases line up with TRBD1. This clonotype was obtained from a man younger than 40 with type 1 diabetes. The material sequenced was naive CD4+ T cells from blood. The CDR3 loop reads CASSRQGNSPLHF. The CDR3 DNA reads TGTGCCAGTAGTCGACAGGGTAATTCACCCCTCCACTTT. The variable domain in full, completed from reference TRBV19 and TRBJ1-6, reads DGGITQSPKYLFRKEGQNVTLSCEQNLNHDAMYWYRQDPGQGLRLIYYSQIVNDFQKGDIAEGYSVSREKKESFPLTVTSAQKNPTAFYLCASSRQGNSPLHFGNGTRLTVT.